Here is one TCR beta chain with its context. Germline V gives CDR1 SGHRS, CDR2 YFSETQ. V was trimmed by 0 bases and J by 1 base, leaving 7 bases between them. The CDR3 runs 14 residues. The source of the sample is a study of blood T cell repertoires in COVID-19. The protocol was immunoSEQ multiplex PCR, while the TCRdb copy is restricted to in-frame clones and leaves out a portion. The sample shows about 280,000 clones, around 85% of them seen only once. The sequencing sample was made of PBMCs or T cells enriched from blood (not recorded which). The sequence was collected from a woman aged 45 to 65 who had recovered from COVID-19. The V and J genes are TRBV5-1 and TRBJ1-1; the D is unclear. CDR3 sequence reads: CASSLGAENTEAFF. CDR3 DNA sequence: TGCGCCAGCAGCTTGGGGGCAGAGAACACTGAAGCTTTCTTT.